This T cell receptor beta chain stems from a study of Ad26.COV2.S vaccination and SARS-CoV-2 variants (dated by TCRdb to the early 2020s). Regarding the complete study: Vaccine-arm donors came from COV1001, a multicentre, randomized, double-blind, placebo-controlled phase I-IIa trial of Ad26.COV2.S in healthy adults. Ad26.COV2.S was administered intramuscularly at a dose of 5x10^10 or 1x10^11 viral particles, either as one shot or as two shots given 56 days apart. TCRbeta repertoire sequencing was used to assess the specificity and breadth of SARS-CoV-2-reactive T cell receptors after Ad26.COV2.S vaccination. A total of 32 samples were included in the TCR-sequenced set, comprising 19 Ad26.COV2.S vaccine recipients, 5 placebo recipients and 8 SARS-CoV-2 convalescent individuals. Trial participants were randomized into five groups of five, in which low-dose or high-dose Ad26.COV2.S was given once or twice, or placebo was given on both occasions. Investigators did not know the trial group allocation while performing experiments and assessing outcomes. Results the study describes overall, beyond this receptor: Higher spike-specific TCR breadth was observed in Ad26.COV2.S recipients than in placebo recipients (P = 0.0014). The authors noted that total T cell responses may have been underestimated by the TCR breadth and depth analyses. After vaccination, spike-specific CD8+ and CD4+ T cell responses were reported to show substantial breadth. Comparable non-spike TCR breadth was observed between vaccine and placebo recipients, consistent with only spike being contained in the vaccine. The study lacked the statistical power to compare responses across vaccine doses or regimens.

Explained via the paper, the treatment or condition label denotes: about 20 received Ad26.COV2.S at low or high dose, single or two shots; 5 received placebo; per-sample allocation not given. Repertoires of vaccine and placebo recipients were sequenced from samples collected on day 63 after the first injection. In Cohort 1b, around 23 adults aged 18-55 years were enrolled at a single site in Boston, USA, between 29 July and 7 August 2020. Ad26.COV2.S consisted of a replication-incompetent adenovirus type 26 vector by which a prefusion-stabilized SARS-CoV-2 spike protein from the original Wuhan strain was expressed. The immunoSEQ Assay was the method used to sequence TCRbeta CDR3 regions. After extraction, genomic DNA underwent amplification by bias-controlled multiplex PCR, followed by high-throughput sequencing. As for how the authors treated the data: Collapsing and filtering of sequences were performed to quantify the absolute abundance of each unique TCRbeta CDR3 region. T cell fraction was estimated by normalizing TCRbeta template counts to usable DNA, which was measured by amplifying reference genes present in all nucleated cells. Repertoire TCRs were annotated as SARS-CoV-2-specific when V gene, CDR3 amino acid sequence and J gene were exactly matched to a known reactive TCR set. MIRA supplied the reference SARS-CoV-2 TCR set, which was filtered for enrichment in COVID-19-positive ImmuneCODE repertoires so that public or cross-reactive TCRs were removed. Using the MIRA antigens, annotated TCRs were further analysed by specific ORF or by position within an ORF. Breadth was defined as annotated unique rearrangements over total unique productive rearrangements; depth was the summed frequency of those rearrangements. Two-sided Wilcoxon rank-sum tests were used to compare TCR breadth between groups. TCRdb limited this immuneACCESS table to in-frame rearrangements with V and J called. A share of clones is missing; checked studies link under half to unresolved V genes, and the rest is unexplained. D and trimming come from the DNA, and the V and J calls and clone size come from that table. This sample is represented by 250,000 to 300,000 clones; around 87% of them were singletons. The ten largest clones add up to about 3.1% of the sample.

Including cysteine and phenylalanine, the CDR3 has 15 amino acids. Only the CDR3 part of the read is kept: 45 bases, read in frame from the first base. Looking up the germline V gene yields CDR1 SGHRS and CDR2 YFSETQ. V drops 4 bases and J drops 6 bases, leaving 16 bases in between. Comments on this clone: Its specific antigen is unknown. Base-call qualities are not available, and no considerably larger clone is one nucleotide away.

Sequenced material: peripheral blood, taken in a trial of Ad26.COV2.S vaccine versus placebo. This sequence uses TRBV5-1 and TRBJ2-2; the D call could be TRBD1 or TRBD2, with each sharing 5 bases. The sequence was collected from a person between 18 and 60 years old who received the Ad26.COV2.S COVID-19 vaccine or a placebo. The sequence in DNA is TGCGCCAGCAGCGGGACCGCGGCAGGCGCCGGGGAGCTGTTTTTT. Protein translation: CASSGTAAGAGELFF.